The subject of this entry is one TCR beta chain. Its target is not known. These data come from a study of T-cell memory formation after mild COVID-19. Study-level results: Clones that got smaller from day 15 to 85 had even CD4/CD8, while clones growing later tipped toward CD4+. Pre-infection memory showed some responding clones, and this suggested that cross-reactive memory joined. Confirmation was lacking for SARS-CoV-2 specificity of second-wave clones that peaked on day 37. The main location of contracting CD4+ clones was CM and EM, and that of contracting CD8+ clones was EMRA.

Trimming shortened V by 6 bases and J by 2 bases, and 17 bases separated the two germline ends. The CDR3 has 15 amino acids. The germline V gene has CDR1 KGHSH and CDR2 LQKENI. MiXCR was run by TCRdb on the 5' RACE reads, yielding one entry per CDR3 protein. The sample lists roughly 350,000 distinct CDR3 sequences; around 27% were seen once. Sequenced sample: PBMCs or a T cell subset sorted from them (not recorded which). The clonotype originates from an adult woman who had mild COVID-19 (a few samples of this study predate the infection). Cell type and time point are not known. The chain has TRBV18 and TRBJ2-7; no definite D call. Here the CDR3 reads CASSPSLAVTYEQYF. In DNA form, the CDR3 reads TGTGCCAGCTCGCCCAGTCTCGCAGTAACCTACGAGCAGTACTTC.